This entry is about one T cell receptor (beta chain). As processed by the authors: Reference gene primer amplification in the assay estimated nucleated cell counts. Clones were sequenced by immunoSEQ multiplex PCR, and TCRdb holds only the in-frame ones, with some missing. The DNA gave D and trimming, while V, J and clone size come from that table. This table has about 220,000 clones, more than 75% appearing once. The V gene end was trimmed by 7 bases and the J gene end by 3 bases; junction bases not matched to a gene: 8. Germline V gene sequence: CDR1 KGHDR, CDR2 SFDVKD. CDR3 length: 16 amino acids. Seattle's enrolled individuals joined amid active infection and were then monitored longitudinally. This sample was taken from a study of blood T cell repertoires in COVID-19. At the level of the study: Researchers got acute and convalescent COVID-19 samples from the United States, Italy and Spain. T cells, B-cell-depleted T cells, or PBMCs supplied cDNA or gDNA.

This chain links TRBV24-1 with TRBJ2-2; 9 positions agree with TRBD1. This TCR came from a woman in her 70s with COVID-19, enrolled during active disease. The sequencing input was peripheral blood. In nucleotides, the CDR3 is TGTGCCACCAGGACCCCGGGACAGGGCGACACCGGGGAGCTGTTTTTT. Amino acids: CATRTPGQGDTGELFF.